A single sample gave rise to the 3 T cell receptor beta chains below, sequenced in a study of blood T cell repertoires in COVID-19. Data came from immunoSEQ multiplex PCR; TCRdb stores just in-frame clones and leaves some out. The sample includes about 220,000 clones, approximately 83% of them seen just once. Sequences were obtained from peripheral blood. The origin of the receptors is a woman aged 30 to 39 who had recovered from COVID-19.

CDR3 residues: CASSGMTGNPYEQYF. DNA for the CDR3: TGTGCCAGCAGCGGTATGACAGGGAACCCCTACGAGCAGTACTTC. The V gene is TRBV5-5, the J gene TRBJ2-7; 7 bases are a match to TRBD1. CDR1 is SGHKS, CDR2 YYEKEE, per germline (reference sequence). The CDR3 extends over 15 amino acids. The V and J ends lost 4 bases and 2 bases, in that order; junction bases with no gene match: 9.

This chain joins TRBV6-6 and TRBJ2-7; the match to TRBD1 covers 9 bases. J lost 4 bases, V lost 0 bases, and 7 bases had no gene match. The CDR3 extends over 16 amino acids. Germline V gene data show CDR1 as MNHNY and CDR2 as SVGAGI (reference sequence). DNA of the CDR3: TGTGCCAGCAGTTACTCGATCCCCGGGACAGGGTACGAGCAGTACTTC. The encoded protein is CASSYSIPGTGYEQYF.

The rearrangement joins TRBV27 to TRBJ2-7, with 8 bases lining up with TRBD2. The CDR3 is 13 amino acids. Germline loops: CDR1 MNHEY, CDR2 SMNVEV (reference sequence). Trimming cost V 8 bases and J 4 bases; bases outside gene matches: 7. CDR3 residues: CASSLAGQYEQYF. As DNA, the CDR3 is TGTGCCAGCTCCTTAGCGGGACAATACGAGCAGTACTTC.